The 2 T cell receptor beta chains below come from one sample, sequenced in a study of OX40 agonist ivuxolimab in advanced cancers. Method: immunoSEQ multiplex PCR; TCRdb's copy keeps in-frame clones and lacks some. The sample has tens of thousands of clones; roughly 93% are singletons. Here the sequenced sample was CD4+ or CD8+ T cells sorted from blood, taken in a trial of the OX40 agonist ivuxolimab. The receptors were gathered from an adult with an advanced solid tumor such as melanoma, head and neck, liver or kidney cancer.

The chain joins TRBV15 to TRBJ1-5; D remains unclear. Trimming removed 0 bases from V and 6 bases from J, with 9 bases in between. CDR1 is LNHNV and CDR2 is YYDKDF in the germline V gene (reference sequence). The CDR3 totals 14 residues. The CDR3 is CATSREPSSQPQHF. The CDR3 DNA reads TGTGCCACCAGCAGAGAGCCCTCGAGTCAGCCCCAGCATTTT. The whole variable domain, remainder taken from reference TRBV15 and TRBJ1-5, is DAMVIQNPRYQVTQFGKPVTLSCSQTLNHNVMYWYQQKSSQAPKLLFHYYDKDFNNEADTPDNFQSRRPNTSFCFLDIRSPGLGDTAMYLCATSREPSSQPQHFGDGTRLSIL.

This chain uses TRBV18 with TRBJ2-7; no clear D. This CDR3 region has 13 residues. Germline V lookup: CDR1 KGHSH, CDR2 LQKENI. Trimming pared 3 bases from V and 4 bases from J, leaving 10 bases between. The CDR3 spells CASSPGDRYEQYF. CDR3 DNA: TGTGCCAGCTCACCTGGGGATCGATACGAGCAGTACTTC.